This is a list of T cell receptor beta chains from one sample in a study of blood T cell repertoires in COVID-19. TCRdb keeps only in-frame clones here, not all; method: immunoSEQ multiplex PCR. The sample consists of about 180,000 clones, approximately 80% of them appearing once. The sample comprised PBMCs or T cells enriched from blood (not recorded which). These receptors were taken from a man in his fifties or sixties who had been exposed to COVID-19. Each CDR3 is given with its conserved first and last residue. The D gene is left open where the match is weak. Expanded clones are given a class, and other clones once, few, many or no size at all.

j_call,clone_size,v_call,d_call,cdr3_aa,cdr3_nt
TRBJ1-1,-,TRBV23-1,-,CASSQCGMNTEAFF,TGCGCCAGCAGTCAATGCGGGATGAACACTGAAGCTTTCTTT
TRBJ2-3,-,TRBV19,TRBD1,CASSMGDSHSTDTQYF,TGTGCCAGTAGTATGGGGGACAGTCACAGCACAGATACGCAGTATTTT
TRBJ2-1,-,TRBV24-1,TRBD1,CATSDRENRGYYNEQFF,TGTGCCACCAGTGATCGTGAGAACAGGGGGTACTACAATGAGCAGTTCTTC
TRBJ1-2,-,TRBV5-1,-,CASSLAAGPPHYGYTF,TGCGCCAGCAGCTTGGCGGCGGGACCTCCCCACTATGGCTACACCTTC
TRBJ2-2,-,TRBV27,TRBD1,CASSLLGQSNTGELFF,TGTGCCAGCAGTTTACTGGGACAGTCGAACACCGGGGAGCTGTTTTTT
TRBJ2-3,few,TRBV15,TRBD2,CATSRDLSGSADTQYF,TGTGCCACCAGCAGGGACCTTAGCGGGAGCGCAGATACGCAGTATTTT
TRBJ1-4,-,TRBV19,-,CASSPLRGEIATNEKLFF,TGTGCCAGTAGCCCTCTGCGGGGGGAGATTGCAACTAATGAAAAACTGTTTTTT
TRBJ2-1,-,TRBV29-1,TRBD1,CSVERLSGQARNEQFF,TGCAGCGTTGAAAGGTTGAGTGGACAGGCGAGGAATGAGCAGTTCTTC
TRBJ2-2,few,TRBV7-2,-,CASSLVAGFTGELFF,TGTGCCAGCAGCTTAGTCGCAGGTTTCACCGGGGAGCTGTTTTTT
TRBJ1-3,few,TRBV2,-,CARGTNSGNTIYF,TGTGCCAGGGGGACAAACTCTGGAAACACCATATATTTT
TRBJ2-3,-,TRBV2,TRBD2,CASRSLAGGTADTQYF,TGTGCCAGCAGGTCCCTAGCGGGAGGGACGGCAGATACGCAGTATTTT
TRBJ2-7,-,TRBV29-1,-,CSVEPPGRPYEQYF,TGCAGCGTCGAACCCCCGGGTCGACCCTACGAGCAGTACTTC
TRBJ1-4,-,TRBV5-1,TRBD1,CASSWGTGREKLFF,TGCGCCAGCAGCTGGGGGACAGGGCGCGAAAAACTGTTTTTT
TRBJ2-5,few,TRBV2,TRBD1,CASSDRPGGGKTQYF,TGTGCCAGCAGTGATAGACCAGGGGGCGGAAAGACCCAGTACTTC
TRBJ2-6,once,TRBV7-3,TRBD2,CASSSTGTSGSPSGANVLTF,TGTGCCAGCAGCTCAACCGGGACTAGCGGGAGTCCCTCTGGGGCCAACGTCCTGACTTTC